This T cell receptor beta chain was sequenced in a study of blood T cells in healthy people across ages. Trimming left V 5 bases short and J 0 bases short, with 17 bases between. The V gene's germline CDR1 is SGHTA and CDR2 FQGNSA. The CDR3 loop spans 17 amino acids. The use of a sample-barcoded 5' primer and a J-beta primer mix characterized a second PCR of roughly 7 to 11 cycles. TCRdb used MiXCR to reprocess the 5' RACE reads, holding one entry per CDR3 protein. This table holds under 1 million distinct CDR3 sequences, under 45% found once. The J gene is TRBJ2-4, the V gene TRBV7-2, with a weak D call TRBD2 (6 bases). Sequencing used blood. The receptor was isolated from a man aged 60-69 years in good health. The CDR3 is CASSPYGLALAKNIQYF. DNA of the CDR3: TGTGCCAGCAGCCCCTATGGGCTAGCGCTAGCCAAAAACATTCAGTACTTC.